The source of this T cell receptor beta chain is a study of blood T cell repertoires in COVID-19. Original analysis: Reference gene primer amplification in the assay estimated nucleated cell counts. TCRdb's copy holds only in-frame clones and misses some; the assay was immunoSEQ multiplex PCR. For V, J and clone size, that table is used; D and trimming come from the DNA. This sample has 20,000 to 30,000 clones, with around four fifths found just once. The germline V gene has CDR1 LNHDA and CDR2 SQIVND (reference sequence). Deletions cut 4 bases from V and 7 bases from J, with 13 bases between. CDR3 size: 14 residues.

The TCR sequence derives from a human donor in a cohort sampled during active COVID-19. The chain carries TRBV19 and TRBJ2-2; TRBD1 might be the D (5 bases). Sequenced input: peripheral blood. CDR3 DNA sequence: TGTGCCAGTAGTACAGGGTTGGGTAACGGGGAGCTGTTTTTT. Residues: CASSTGLGNGELFF.